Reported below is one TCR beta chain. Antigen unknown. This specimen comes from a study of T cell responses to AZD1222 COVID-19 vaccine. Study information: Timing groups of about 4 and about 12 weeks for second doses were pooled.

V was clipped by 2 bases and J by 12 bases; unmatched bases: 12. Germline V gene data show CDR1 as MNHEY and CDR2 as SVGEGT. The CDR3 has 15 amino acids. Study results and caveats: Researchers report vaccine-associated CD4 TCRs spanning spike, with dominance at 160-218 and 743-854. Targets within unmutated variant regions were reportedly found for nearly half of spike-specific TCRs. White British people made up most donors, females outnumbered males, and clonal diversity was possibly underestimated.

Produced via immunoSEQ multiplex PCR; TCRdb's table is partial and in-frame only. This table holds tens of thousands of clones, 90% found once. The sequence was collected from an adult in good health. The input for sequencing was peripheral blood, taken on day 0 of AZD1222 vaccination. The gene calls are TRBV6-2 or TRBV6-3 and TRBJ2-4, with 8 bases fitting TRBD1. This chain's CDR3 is CASSYQPSDRANQYF. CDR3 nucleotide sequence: TGTGCCAGCAGTTACCAACCATCGGACAGGGCGAATCAGTACTTC.